Listed below are T cell receptor beta chains from one sample, sequenced in a study of monozygotic twins with cystic fibrosis. Sequencing used immunoSEQ multiplex PCR; TCRdb keeps in-frame clones, though not all of them. Seen here are about 21,000 clones, less than 95% observed once, and the top ten hold roughly 1.4%. The sequenced material came from blood. The receptors stem from a girl aged 2 to 10 with cystic fibrosis. CDR3s leave out the opening cysteine and the closing phenylalanine or tryptophan. Fields, in order: clone size, V gene, J gene, CDR3 protein. Size is omitted from some rows. Given values are once, few, many or a class for expanded clones.

NA	TRBV27	TRBJ1-1	ASSLRGGNTEAF
NA	TRBV11-2	TRBJ2-5	ASSVFRGFGETQY
NA	TRBV6-6	TRBJ1-1	ASTSGTRNTEAF
NA	TRBV11-2	TRBJ1-5	ASSLRQGVNQPQH
NA	TRBV5-1	TRBJ1-1	ASSLTPNTEAF
NA	TRBV15	TRBJ1-1	ATSRDRGRTEAF
few	TRBV19	TRBJ1-1	AIIEPRGAF
NA	TRBV19	TRBJ1-2	ASSRPRQLYGYT
NA	TRBV27	TRBJ2-3	ASSLLNSVTDTQY
NA	TRBV11-2	TRBJ2-5	ASSSLGGPSGRYEETQY
NA	TRBV5-4	TRBJ2-3	ASSAIGTSDTQY
NA	TRBV5-1	TRBJ2-3	ASSPTGPSDTQY
NA	TRBV6-1	TRBJ1-5	ASHQASNQPQH
NA	TRBV18	TRBJ2-7	ASSPPAGGIYEQY
NA	TRBV6-1	TRBJ2-1	ASTGGLAGSSEQF
NA	TRBV4-1	TRBJ1-1	ASSQDPGSGGFEAF
NA	TRBV21-1	TRBJ2-7	ARRTGRRSSYEQY
NA	TRBV7-9	TRBJ1-4	ASSLDPGAGTEKLF
once	TRBV5-1	TRBJ1-2	ASSPSPTSGYT
few	TRBV5-1	TRBJ1-1	ASSTLRDSLNTEAF
NA	TRBV5-5	TRBJ1-1	ASRFREMNTEAF
NA	TRBV6-5	TRBJ2-1	ATVGGAEYNEQF
NA	TRBV27	TRBJ2-7	ASRPDPGLVHEQY
once	TRBV12-5	TRBJ2-1	ASGSYPGRQVSNNEQF